This is a list of T cell receptor beta chains from one sample in a study of beta chain features in type 1 diabetes. Produced via immunoSEQ multiplex PCR; TCRdb's table is partial and in-frame only. The table shows 860,000 or so clones, with roughly 15% occurring only once. Sequencing was performed on naive CD4+ T cells from blood. Receptors were obtained from a woman under 30 in good health. Each CDR3 is given with its conserved first and last residue. D genes are given only for firm matches. A clone size is listed for some rows: how often the clone was seen (once, few, many), or a class if it is expanded.

V,D,size,J,DNA,CDR3
TRBV6-4,.,.,TRBJ2-5,TGTGCCAGCGCTCGGATGTGTGGACCAGAGACCCAGTACTTC,CASARMCGPETQYF
TRBV19,.,few,TRBJ1-5,TGTGCCAGTAGTACCTTTTCTGGTGGCGGCCAGCCCCAGCATTTT,CASSTFSGGGQPQHF
TRBV7-2,TRBD1,.,TRBJ2-1,TGTGCCAGCAGCTTAGAGGGGACAGCCTTCGGTCGGAATGAGCAGTTCTTC,CASSLEGTAFGRNEQFF
TRBV11-1,.,.,TRBJ2-7,TGTGCCAGCAGCCGCCCTACAAGGCTAGGTTCCTACGAGCAGTACTTC,CASSRPTRLGSYEQYF
TRBV7-2,.,few,TRBJ2-2,TGTGCCAGCAGCACGAGGACCCGAGGGACCGGGGAGCTGTTTTTT,CASSTRTRGTGELFF
TRBV7-3,.,.,TRBJ2-1,TGTGCCAGCAGCTTAGTCCGGGCTGGAGACAATGAGCAGTTCTTC,CASSLVRAGDNEQFF
TRBV7-9,TRBD1,.,TRBJ2-7,TGTGCCAGCAGCCCGGGACAGGGAGTTATTTCCTACGAGCAGTACTTC,CASSPGQGVISYEQYF
TRBV10-3,TRBD2,.,TRBJ2-1,TGTGCCATCGGAATAGCGGGAGGGACCTACAATGAGCAGTTCTTC,CAIGIAGGTYNEQFF
TRBV5-4,TRBD1,few,TRBJ2-5,TGTGCCAGCAGCCGACAGGGTCCGGAGACCCAGTACTTC,CASSRQGPETQYF
TRBV7-9,TRBD2,few,TRBJ2-2,TGTGCCAGCAGAGCGCCGGGACTAGCGACTGGCGGGGAGCTGTTTTTT,CASRAPGLATGGELFF
TRBV7-3,.,.,TRBJ2-1,TGTGCCAGCAGCTTATCTGGGGTTAATGAGCAGTTCTTC,CASSLSGVNEQFF